Listed below are T cell receptor beta chains from one sample, sequenced in a study of OX40 agonist ivuxolimab in advanced cancers. Produced via immunoSEQ multiplex PCR; TCRdb's table is partial and in-frame only. The table lists 40,000 or so clones, about 84% of them singletons. Sequencing used CD4+ or CD8+ T cells sorted from blood, obtained in a trial of the OX40 agonist ivuxolimab. Receptors were obtained from an adult with an advanced solid tumor such as melanoma, head and neck, liver or kidney cancer. The CDR3 runs from the conserved cysteine through the conserved F or W. Fields, in order: CDR3 protein, CDR3 DNA, V gene, D gene, clone size, J gene. A D gene is named only where the DNA matches it firmly. The size field is filled for only some rows; it gives once, few, many or a size class.

cdr3_aa: CASSVGGPGELFF
cdr3_nt: TGTGCCAGCAGCGTTGGGGGTCCCGGGGAGCTGTTTTTT
v_call: TRBV9
d_call: NA
clone_size: NA
j_call: TRBJ2-2

cdr3_aa: CASSAWTGDEKLFF
cdr3_nt: TGTGCCAGCAGCGCTTGGACAGGTGATGAAAAACTGTTTTTT
v_call: TRBV9
d_call: TRBD1
clone_size: NA
j_call: TRBJ1-4

cdr3_aa: CAISDRGGGETQYF
cdr3_nt: TGTGCCATCAGTGACAGGGGAGGTGGGGAGACCCAGTACTTC
v_call: TRBV10-3
d_call: NA
clone_size: NA
j_call: TRBJ2-5

cdr3_aa: CASSELGQGHYGYTF
cdr3_nt: TGTGCCAGCAGTGAATTGGGACAGGGTCACTATGGCTACACCTTC
v_call: TRBV2
d_call: TRBD1
clone_size: NA
j_call: TRBJ1-2

cdr3_aa: CASSLVGQGRNQPQHF
cdr3_nt: TGTGCCAGCAGCTTAGTGGGACAGGGACGTAATCAGCCCCAGCATTTT
v_call: TRBV7-9
d_call: TRBD1
clone_size: NA
j_call: TRBJ1-5

cdr3_aa: CASSVPGQGRLF
cdr3_nt: TGTGCCAGCAGCGTTCCGGGACAGGGGAGGCTCTTC
v_call: TRBV7-2
d_call: TRBD1
clone_size: NA
j_call: TRBJ2-1

cdr3_aa: CASSLEVNSNQPQHF
cdr3_nt: TGTGCCAGCAGCTTGGAAGTGAATAGCAATCAGCCCCAGCATTTT
v_call: TRBV5-8
d_call: NA
clone_size: NA
j_call: TRBJ1-5

cdr3_aa: CASSTHQPQHF
cdr3_nt: TGTGCCAGTAGTACCCATCAGCCCCAGCATTTT
v_call: TRBV19
d_call: NA
clone_size: many
j_call: TRBJ1-5

cdr3_aa: CASSLARYITHYEQYF
cdr3_nt: TGTGCCAGCAGCTTGGCGAGGTACATAACCCACTACGAGCAGTACTTC
v_call: TRBV5-8
d_call: NA
clone_size: NA
j_call: TRBJ2-7

cdr3_aa: CASKGVAEKLFF
cdr3_nt: TGTGCCAGCAAGGGAGTCGCTGAAAAACTGTTTTTT
v_call: TRBV2
d_call: NA
clone_size: few
j_call: TRBJ1-4

cdr3_aa: CASNGQGAEKLFF
cdr3_nt: TGTGCCAGCAATGGACAGGGGGCTGAAAAACTGTTTTTT
v_call: TRBV2
d_call: TRBD1
clone_size: once
j_call: TRBJ1-4

cdr3_aa: CASSPGDNSNYGYTF
cdr3_nt: TGCGCCAGCAGCCCGGGGGACAACTCTAACTATGGCTACACCTTC
v_call: TRBV5-1
d_call: NA
clone_size: NA
j_call: TRBJ1-2

cdr3_aa: CASSLPRDRGRGYTF
cdr3_nt: TGTGCCAGCAGTTTACCAAGGGACAGGGGGCGTGGCTACACCTTC
v_call: TRBV28
d_call: TRBD1
clone_size: few
j_call: TRBJ1-2

cdr3_aa: CASSSLRAVKLFF
cdr3_nt: TGTGCCAGCAGCTCCCTCCGGGCCGTCAAACTGTTTTTT
v_call: TRBV11-2
d_call: NA
clone_size: few
j_call: TRBJ1-4

cdr3_aa: CASSQSLLGGRRNTGELFF
cdr3_nt: TGCGCCAGCAGCCAAAGTTTGTTAGGGGGTAGGAGGAACACCGGGGAGCTGTTTTTT
v_call: TRBV4-3
d_call: NA
clone_size: NA
j_call: TRBJ2-2

cdr3_aa: CASSLAETYEQYF
cdr3_nt: TGTGCCAGCAGCTTAGCGGAGACCTACGAGCAGTACTTC
v_call: TRBV7-2
d_call: NA
clone_size: NA
j_call: TRBJ2-7

cdr3_aa: CASSSQGAGANVLTF
cdr3_nt: TGTGCCAGCAGTTCGCAGGGGGCTGGGGCCAACGTCCTGACTTTC
v_call: TRBV7-2
d_call: TRBD1
clone_size: NA
j_call: TRBJ2-6

cdr3_aa: CASSLDHGGRDTQYF
cdr3_nt: TGTGCCAGCAGCTTAGATCATGGGGGGCGAGATACGCAGTATTTT
v_call: TRBV11-3
d_call: NA
clone_size: few
j_call: TRBJ2-3

cdr3_aa: CASSSTGRWSNQPQHF
cdr3_nt: TGTGCCAGTAGCTCGACAGGGCGTTGGAGCAATCAGCCCCAGCATTTT
v_call: TRBV19
d_call: TRBD1
clone_size: NA
j_call: TRBJ1-5

cdr3_aa: CASSNSGSDSYEQYF
cdr3_nt: TGTGCCAGCAGCAATAGCGGGAGTGACTCCTACGAGCAGTACTTC
v_call: TRBV4-2
d_call: TRBD2
clone_size: NA
j_call: TRBJ2-7

cdr3_aa: CASSLSRGAPEGNEQYF
cdr3_nt: TGTGCCAGCAGCCTCAGTCGGGGGGCCCCCGAGGGTAACGAGCAGTACTTC
v_call: TRBV21-1
d_call: NA
clone_size: NA
j_call: TRBJ2-7

cdr3_aa: CASSYRTEMNTEAFF
cdr3_nt: TGTGCCAGCAGCTACCGGACAGAGATGAACACTGAAGCTTTCTTT
v_call: TRBV5-5
d_call: NA
clone_size: NA
j_call: TRBJ1-1

cdr3_aa: CASSPLGGYVRETQYF
cdr3_nt: TGTGCCAGCAGTCCCCTAGGGGGGTACGTTCGTGAGACCCAGTACTTC
v_call: TRBV28
d_call: NA
clone_size: NA
j_call: TRBJ2-5

cdr3_aa: CASSGQVADTQYF
cdr3_nt: TGCGCCAGCAGTGGACAGGTTGCAGATACGCAGTATTTT
v_call: TRBV10-1
d_call: NA
clone_size: NA
j_call: TRBJ2-3

cdr3_aa: CASSVTSGDINEQFF
cdr3_nt: TGTGCCAGCAGCGTAACTAGCGGAGATATCAATGAGCAGTTCTTC
v_call: TRBV9
d_call: TRBD2
clone_size: NA
j_call: TRBJ2-1

cdr3_aa: CAWSVGLAGGGNEQFF
cdr3_nt: TGTGCCTGGAGTGTAGGGCTAGCGGGGGGTGGCAATGAGCAGTTCTTC
v_call: TRBV30
d_call: TRBD2
clone_size: NA
j_call: TRBJ2-1

cdr3_aa: CASSRDRDNYGYTF
cdr3_nt: TGTGCCAGCAGTAGGGACAGGGATAACTATGGCTACACCTTC
v_call: TRBV2
d_call: TRBD1
clone_size: few
j_call: TRBJ1-2

cdr3_aa: CASSLALILGGEQFF
cdr3_nt: TGTGCCAGCAGCTTAGCGTTAATCCTAGGGGGAGAGCAGTTCTTC
v_call: TRBV7-8
d_call: NA
clone_size: NA
j_call: TRBJ2-1

cdr3_aa: CASSSTAVDTEAFF
cdr3_nt: TGTGCCAGCAGCTCTACAGCGGTTGACACTGAAGCTTTCTTT
v_call: TRBV7-3
d_call: NA
clone_size: NA
j_call: TRBJ1-1

cdr3_aa: CASSSGPQNTEAFF
cdr3_nt: TGCGCCAGCAGCTCAGGCCCTCAGAACACTGAAGCTTTCTTT
v_call: TRBV4-1
d_call: NA
clone_size: few
j_call: TRBJ1-1

cdr3_aa: CASSWNGGQETQYF
cdr3_nt: TGTGCCAGCAGCTGGAACGGGGGGCAAGAGACCCAGTACTTC
v_call: TRBV7-3
d_call: TRBD2
clone_size: NA
j_call: TRBJ2-5

cdr3_aa: CASSPTVYGYTF
cdr3_nt: TGTGCCAGCAGCCCGACAGTCTATGGCTACACCTTC
v_call: TRBV28
d_call: NA
clone_size: NA
j_call: TRBJ1-2